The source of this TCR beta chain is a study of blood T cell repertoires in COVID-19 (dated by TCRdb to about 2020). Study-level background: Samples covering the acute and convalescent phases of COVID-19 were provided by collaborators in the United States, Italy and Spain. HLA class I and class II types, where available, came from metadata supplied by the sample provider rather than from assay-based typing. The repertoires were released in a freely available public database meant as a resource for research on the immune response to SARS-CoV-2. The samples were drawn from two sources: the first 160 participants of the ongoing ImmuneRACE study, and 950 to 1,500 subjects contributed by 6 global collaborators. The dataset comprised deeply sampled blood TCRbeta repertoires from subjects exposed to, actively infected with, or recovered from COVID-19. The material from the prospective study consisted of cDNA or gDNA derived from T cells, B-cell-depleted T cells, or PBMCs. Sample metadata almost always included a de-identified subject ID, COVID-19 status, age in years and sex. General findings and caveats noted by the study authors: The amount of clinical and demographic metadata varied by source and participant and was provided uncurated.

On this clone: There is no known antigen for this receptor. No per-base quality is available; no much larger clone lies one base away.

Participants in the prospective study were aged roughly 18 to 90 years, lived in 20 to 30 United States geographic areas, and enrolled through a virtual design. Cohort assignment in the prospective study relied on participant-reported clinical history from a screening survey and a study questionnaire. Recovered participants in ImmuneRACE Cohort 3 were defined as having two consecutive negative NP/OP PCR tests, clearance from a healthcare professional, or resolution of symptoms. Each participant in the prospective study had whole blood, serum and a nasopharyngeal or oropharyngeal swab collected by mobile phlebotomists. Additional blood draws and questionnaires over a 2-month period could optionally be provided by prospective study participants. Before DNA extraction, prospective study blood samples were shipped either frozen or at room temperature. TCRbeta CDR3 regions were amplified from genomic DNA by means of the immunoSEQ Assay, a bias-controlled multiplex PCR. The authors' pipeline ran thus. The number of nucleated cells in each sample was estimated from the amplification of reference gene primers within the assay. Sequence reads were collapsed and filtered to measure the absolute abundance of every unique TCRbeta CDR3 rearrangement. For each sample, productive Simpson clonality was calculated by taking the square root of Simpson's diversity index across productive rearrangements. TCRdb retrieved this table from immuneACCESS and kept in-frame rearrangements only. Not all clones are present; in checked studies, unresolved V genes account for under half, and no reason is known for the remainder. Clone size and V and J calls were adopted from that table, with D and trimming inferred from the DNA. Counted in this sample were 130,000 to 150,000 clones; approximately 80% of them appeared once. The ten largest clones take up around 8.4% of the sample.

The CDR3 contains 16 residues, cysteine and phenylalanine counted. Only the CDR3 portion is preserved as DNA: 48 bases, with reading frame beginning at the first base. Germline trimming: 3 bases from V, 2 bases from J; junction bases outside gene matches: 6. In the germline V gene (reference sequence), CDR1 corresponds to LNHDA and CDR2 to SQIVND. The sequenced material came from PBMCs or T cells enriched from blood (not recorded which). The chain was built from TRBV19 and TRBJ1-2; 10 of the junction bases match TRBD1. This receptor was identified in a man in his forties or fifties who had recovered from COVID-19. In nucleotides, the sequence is TGTGCCAGTAGTATTCCGGGACAGGGGACAAACTATGGCTACACCTTC. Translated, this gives CASSIPGQGTNYGYTF.